Shown below are 24 T cell receptor beta chains from a single sample sequenced in a study of OX40 agonist ivuxolimab in advanced cancers. Clones were read by immunoSEQ multiplex PCR, and TCRdb kept only the in-frame ones, dropping some. The table shows some 86,000 clones, with roughly 88% occurring only once. The starting material was CD4+ or CD8+ T cells sorted from blood, obtained in a trial of the OX40 agonist ivuxolimab. Every receptor here comes from an adult with an advanced solid tumor such as melanoma, head and neck, liver or kidney cancer.

The chain links TRBV29-1 to TRBJ1-1; TRBD1 is a possible D gene (5 bases). The CDR3 is made up of 12 amino acids. Trimming removed 7 bases from V and 0 bases from J, with 9 bases in between. Germline CDR1 and CDR2: SQVTM and ANQGSEA. The CDR3 loop reads CSGGPMNTEAFF. The CDR3 nucleotides read TGCAGCGGGGGACCGATGAACACTGAAGCTTTCTTT.

The rearrangement links TRBV25-1 to TRBJ2-2, with D perhaps assigned TRBD1 or TRBD2 (6 bases each). The V gene's germline CDR1 is MGHDK and CDR2 SYGVNS. This CDR3 spans 13 amino acids. The germline V and J ends were trimmed by 6 bases and 6 bases, with 11 bases remaining between them. DNA of the CDR3: TGTGCCAGCAGGTTAGGGGGGCCCGGGGAGCTGTTTTTT. Translating it yields CASRLGGPGELFF.

The V call is TRBV27, the J call TRBJ1-5; tentative D call: TRBD1 (5 bases). Germline V gene sequence: CDR1 MNHEY, CDR2 SMNVEV (reference sequence). There are 14 residues in the CDR3. Trimming removed 3 bases at V and 11 bases at J, with 17 bases between. The CDR3 is CASSFRDPRSAQHF. CDR3 DNA sequence: TGTGCCAGCAGTTTTCGGGACCCACGAAGCGCCCAGCATTTT.

V gene TRBV6-6 combines with J gene TRBJ1-4; D unresolved. Trimming took 2 bases from V and 3 from J, leaving 10 bases between them. This CDR3 contains 15 residues. The V gene's germline CDR1 is MNHNY and CDR2 SVGAGI (reference sequence). Here the CDR3 reads CASSYGRQPNEKLFF. DNA of the CDR3: TGTGCCAGCAGTTACGGCCGGCAGCCTAATGAAAAACTGTTTTTT.

This chain joins TRBV5-1 and TRBJ2-6, with a possible D match to TRBD1 (6 bases). V dropped 0 bases and J dropped 4 bases, with 17 bases sitting between them. This CDR3 is 18 amino acids long. Germline V lookup: CDR1 SGHRS, CDR2 YFSETQ. CDR3 sequence reads: CASSLEGRGSSGANVLTF. The CDR3 nucleotides read TGCGCCAGCAGCTTGGAAGGCAGGGGTTCGTCCGGGGCCAACGTCCTGACTTTC.

The chain employs TRBV6-1 and TRBJ1-5; tentative D call: TRBD1 (6 bases). Germline V gene data show CDR1 as MNHNS and CDR2 as SASEGT. V dropped 6 bases and J dropped 3 bases, with 12 bases sitting between them. This CDR3 spans 14 amino acids. The CDR3 reads CASRDTGNNQPQHF. The CDR3 region has the DNA TGTGCCAGCAGGGATACAGGGAACAATCAGCCCCAGCATTTT.

The V call is TRBV4-2, the J call TRBJ1-2, with a tentative D call TRBD1 (6 bases). Germline V gene lookup returns CDR1 LGHNA and CDR2 YNFKEQ. V was trimmed by 1 base and J by 6 bases, leaving 15 bases between them. This CDR3 is built from 15 residues. As DNA, the CDR3 is TGTGCCAGCAGCCAAGCTCTTGGACAGAGTGATGGCTACACCTTC. This gives the protein CASSQALGQSDGYTF.

The J gene is TRBJ2-1, the V gene TRBV5-1; tentatively, D is TRBD1 or TRBD2 (5 bases each). The CDR3 has 15 residues. Deletions cut 5 bases from V and 2 bases from J, with 14 bases between. CDR1 and CDR2 from the germline V gene are SGHRS and YFSETQ. CDR3: CASRRDVSTYNEQFF. DNA for the CDR3: TGCGCCAGCAGAAGGGACGTTTCCACCTACAATGAGCAGTTCTTC.

The V call is TRBV2, the J call TRBJ1-2, with 7 bases identical to TRBD1. The CDR3 has 15 amino acids. J was trimmed by 2 bases and V by 6 bases; bases with no gene match: 9. In germline, CDR1 is SNHLY, CDR2 FYNNEI. In nucleotides, the CDR3 is TGTGCCAGCAGGGTTGACAGGGAAATAAACTATGGCTACACCTTC. It yields the protein CASRVDREINYGYTF.

V is TRBV6-5 and J is TRBJ2-5; TRBD1 matches 7 bases. V dropped 6 bases and J dropped 3; count of bases not matched to a gene: 7. CDR3 length: 14 residues. The germline gives CDR1 MNHEY, CDR2 SVGAGI. CDR3 amino acids: CASSPGTVKETQYF. The CDR3 DNA reads as TGTGCCAGCAGCCCCGGGACAGTAAAAGAGACCCAGTACTTC.

The rearrangement uses TRBV19 and TRBJ1-1, with D perhaps TRBD1 (5 bases). The CDR3 contains 15 residues. The V end was cut by 1 base, the J end by 2 bases, with 11 bases between. In germline, CDR1 is LNHDA, CDR2 SQIVND (reference sequence). The CDR3 spells CASSIGLTDNTEAFF. Here the CDR3 DNA reads TGTGCCAGTAGTATAGGCCTGACAGACAACACTGAAGCTTTCTTT.

J is TRBJ2-3 and V is TRBV7-9; 7 bases are a match to TRBD1. J lost 5 bases, V lost 4 bases, and 6 bases had no gene match. This CDR3 comprises 14 residues. Germline values: CDR1 SEHNR, CDR2 FQNEAQ (reference sequence). CDR3 in amino acids: CASSSRTGGDTQYF. CDR3 sequence (DNA): TGTGCCAGCAGCTCGAGGACAGGAGGAGATACGCAGTATTTT.

The chain recombines TRBV6-5 with TRBJ1-3, with 8 bases identical to TRBD1. This CDR3 is 15 amino acids long. Germline-derived CDR1 and CDR2 are MNHEY and SVGAGI. V lost 2 bases and J lost 4; bases outside the gene matches: 4. CDR3 region: CASSYGQGAGNTIYF. For the CDR3, the DNA is TGTGCCAGCAGTTACGGGCAGGGGGCGGGAAACACCATATATTTT.

J is TRBJ1-3 and V is TRBV14, with 11 nucleotides matching TRBD1. The germline gives CDR1 SGHDN, CDR2 FVKESK. V was clipped by 4 bases and J by 8 bases; unmatched bases: 7. The CDR3 sequence is 15 residues long. The CDR3 protein is CASSRWTGGPDTIYF. The DNA for the CDR3 is TGTGCCAGCAGCCGGTGGACAGGGGGCCCGGACACCATATATTTT.

This clone has just one count. This chain connects TRBV5-1 to TRBJ2-3; 8 bases fit TRBD2. The junction had 10 bases not matched to a gene; V was cut back by 4 bases and J by 3 bases. Germline loops: CDR1 SGHRS, CDR2 YFSETQ. The CDR3 spans 16 residues. Here the CDR3 reads CASSVAAGALTDTQYF. The DNA for the CDR3 is TGCGCCAGCAGCGTCGCAGCGGGGGCCCTGACAGATACGCAGTATTTT.

The V gene is TRBV6-1, the J gene TRBJ1-5; TRBD1 matches at 8 bases. CDR1 is MNHNS, CDR2 SASEGT, per germline. V lost 4 bases to trimming and J lost 2 bases; unmatched junction nucleotides: 4. The CDR3 extends over 15 amino acids. The CDR3 DNA reads TGTGCCAGCAGTGCTCAGGGACAGGGCAATCAGCCCCAGCATTTT. Translating it yields CASSAQGQGNQPQHF.

CDR3 protein: CASSVYRGGEKLFF. Here the CDR3 DNA reads TGTGCCAGCAGTGTCTACAGGGGTGGCGAAAAACTGTTTTTT. The V call is TRBV6-1, the J call TRBJ1-4, with TRBD1 matching 7 bases. The germline gives CDR1 MNHNS, CDR2 SASEGT. The trim removed 4 bases at V and 8 bases at J, leaving 7 bases unmatched. CDR3 size: 14 residues.

The rearrangement uses TRBV2 and TRBJ2-3; weak D call: TRBD2 (6 bases). Between the trimmed V and J ends, which lost 4 bases and 6 bases, there was a span of 11 bases. Looked up from germline, CDR1 is SNHLY and CDR2 is FYNNEI. The CDR3 spans 13 residues. The CDR3 nucleotides are TGTGCCAGCAGTGGGGGGGAGAGGGATACGCAGTATTTT. Amino acid sequence: CASSGGERDTQYF.

The genes are TRBV5-4 and TRBJ2-1; 10 bases are a match to TRBD1. The germline CDR1 and CDR2 sequences are SGHNT and YYREEE (reference sequence). CDR3 length equals 15 residues. V gave up 6 bases and J gave up 8 bases; unmatched junction bases: 11. CDR3: CASTTGGQGFYEQFF. CDR3 DNA sequence: TGTGCCAGCACGACTGGGGGACAGGGGTTCTATGAGCAGTTCTTC.

There are a few counts of this clone. The chain is built from TRBV27 and TRBJ1-6; D not certain. Germline-derived CDR1 and CDR2 are MNHEY and SMNVEV (reference sequence). This CDR3 is built from 15 residues. V was shortened by 1 base and J by 6 bases, with 10 bases between the two germline ends. The CDR3 bases are TGTGCCAGCAGTTTATTTACAGATGCTAATTCACCCCTCCACTTT. It translates to CASSLFTDANSPLHF.

This chain uses TRBV11-2 with TRBJ2-1; tentative D call: TRBD2 (6 bases). V lost 3 bases and J 6 bases, leaving 18 bases between the germline ends. This CDR3 region has 16 residues. Germline-derived CDR1 and CDR2 are SGHAT and FQNNGV. In DNA, the CDR3 is TGTGCCAGCAGCTTCCCGGGGGTTAGTGTTGTCAATGAGCAGTTCTTC. Translation gives CASSFPGVSVVNEQFF. The whole variable domain, filled in from reference TRBV11-2 and TRBJ2-1, reads EAGVAQSPRYKIIEKRQSVAFWCNPISGHATLYWYQQILGQGPKLLIQFQNNGVVDDSQLPKDRFSAERLKGVDSTLKIQPAKLEDSAVYLCASSFPGVSVVNEQFFGPGTRLTVL.

V and J are TRBV2 and TRBJ2-2; TRBD1 aligns across 7 bases. CDR3 length: 12 amino acids. Germline CDR1 and CDR2: SNHLY and FYNNEI. The ends lost 6 bases at V and 9 bases at J; junction bases unmatched: 4. The CDR3 loop is CASSGDSRELFF. The CDR3 nucleotides are TGTGCCAGCAGCGGGGACAGCCGGGAGCTGTTTTTT.

The rearrangement joins TRBV10-3 to TRBJ1-4; 7 bases are a match to TRBD1. Germline loops: CDR1 ENHRY, CDR2 SYGVKD. The length of the CDR3 is 14 residues. V lost 5 bases, J lost 7 bases, and 7 bases stayed unmatched. CDR3 loop: CAISSTGQSEKLFF. As DNA, the CDR3 is TGTGCCATCAGTAGTACGGGACAGAGTGAAAAACTGTTTTTT.

This rearrangement joins TRBV2 to TRBJ2-3, with TRBD1 matching 8 bases. The junction had 7 bases not matched to a gene; V was cut back by 6 bases and J by 2 bases. The germline gives CDR1 SNHLY, CDR2 FYNNEI. The CDR3 runs 15 residues. CDR3 bases: TGTGCCAGCAGGTTGACAGGGGAATTCACAGATACGCAGTATTTT. It translates to CASRLTGEFTDTQYF.